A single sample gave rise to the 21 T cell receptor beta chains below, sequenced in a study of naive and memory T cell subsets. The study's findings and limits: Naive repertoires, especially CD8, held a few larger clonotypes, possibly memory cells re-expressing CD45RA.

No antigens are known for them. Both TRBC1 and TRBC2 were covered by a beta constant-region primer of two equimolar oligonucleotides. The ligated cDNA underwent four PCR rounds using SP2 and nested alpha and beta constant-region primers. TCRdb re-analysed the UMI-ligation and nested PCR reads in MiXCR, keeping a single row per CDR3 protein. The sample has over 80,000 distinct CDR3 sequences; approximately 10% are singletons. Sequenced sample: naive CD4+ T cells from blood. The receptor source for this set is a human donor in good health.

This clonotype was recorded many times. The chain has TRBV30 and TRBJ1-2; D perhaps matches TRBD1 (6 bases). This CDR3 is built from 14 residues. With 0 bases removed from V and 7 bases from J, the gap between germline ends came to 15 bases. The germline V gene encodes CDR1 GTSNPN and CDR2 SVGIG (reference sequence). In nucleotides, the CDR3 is TGTGCCTGGAGTGTCTGGGGGGCAGTCCGTGGCTACACCTTC. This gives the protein CAWSVWGAVRGYTF.

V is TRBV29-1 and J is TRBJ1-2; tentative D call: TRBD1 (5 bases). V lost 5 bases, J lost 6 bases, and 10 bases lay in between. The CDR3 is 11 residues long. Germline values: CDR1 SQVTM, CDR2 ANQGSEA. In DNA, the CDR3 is TGCAGCGTTCGCAGGGTCGATGGCTACACCTTC. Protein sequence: CSVRRVDGYTF.

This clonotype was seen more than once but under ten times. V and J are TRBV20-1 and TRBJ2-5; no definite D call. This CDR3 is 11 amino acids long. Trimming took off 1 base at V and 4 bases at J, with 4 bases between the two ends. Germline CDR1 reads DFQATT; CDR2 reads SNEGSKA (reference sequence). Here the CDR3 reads CSARVGETQYF. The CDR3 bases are TGCAGTGCTAGAGTGGGAGAGACCCAGTACTTC.

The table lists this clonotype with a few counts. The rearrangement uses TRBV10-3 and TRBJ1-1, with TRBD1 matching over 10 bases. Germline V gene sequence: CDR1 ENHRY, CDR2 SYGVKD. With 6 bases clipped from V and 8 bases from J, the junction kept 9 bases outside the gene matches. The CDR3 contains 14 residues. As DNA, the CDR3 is TGTGCCATCAGCCCGGGACAGGGGTCATACGAAGCTTTCTTT. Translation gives CAISPGQGSYEAFF.

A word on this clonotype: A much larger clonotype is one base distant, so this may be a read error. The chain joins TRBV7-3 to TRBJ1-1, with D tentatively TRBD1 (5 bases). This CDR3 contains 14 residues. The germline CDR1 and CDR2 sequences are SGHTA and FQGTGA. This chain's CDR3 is CASSLMRQNIEAFF. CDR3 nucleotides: TGTGCCAGCAGCTTAATGCGACAGAACATTGAAGCTTTCTTT.

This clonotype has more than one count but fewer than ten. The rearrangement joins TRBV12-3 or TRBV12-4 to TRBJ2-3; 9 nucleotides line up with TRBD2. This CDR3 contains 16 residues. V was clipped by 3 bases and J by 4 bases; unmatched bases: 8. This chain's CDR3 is CASSLGSGRTSDTQYF. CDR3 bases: TGTGCCAGCAGTTTGGGTAGCGGGAGAACCTCAGATACGCAGTATTTT.

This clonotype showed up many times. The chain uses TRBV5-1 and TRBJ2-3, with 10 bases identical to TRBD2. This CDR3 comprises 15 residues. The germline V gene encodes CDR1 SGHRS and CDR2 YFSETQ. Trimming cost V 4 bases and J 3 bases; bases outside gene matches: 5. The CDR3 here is CASSNSGGGTDTQYF. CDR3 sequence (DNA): TGCGCCAGCAGCAACAGCGGGGGGGGAACAGATACGCAGTATTTT.

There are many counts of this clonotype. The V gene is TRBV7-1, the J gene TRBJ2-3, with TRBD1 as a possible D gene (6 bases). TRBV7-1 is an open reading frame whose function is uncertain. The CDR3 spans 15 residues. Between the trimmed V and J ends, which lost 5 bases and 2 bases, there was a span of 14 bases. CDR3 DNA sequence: TGTGCCAGCAGCCCGGACAGACCTACCACAGATACGCAGTATTTT. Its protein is CASSPDRPTTDTQYF.

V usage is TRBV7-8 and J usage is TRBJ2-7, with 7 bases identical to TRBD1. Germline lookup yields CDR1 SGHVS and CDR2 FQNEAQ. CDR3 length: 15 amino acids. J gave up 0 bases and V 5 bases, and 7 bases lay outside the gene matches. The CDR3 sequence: CASSPDRVASYEQYF. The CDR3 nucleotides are TGTGCCAGCAGCCCTGACAGGGTAGCCTCCTACGAGCAGTACTTC.

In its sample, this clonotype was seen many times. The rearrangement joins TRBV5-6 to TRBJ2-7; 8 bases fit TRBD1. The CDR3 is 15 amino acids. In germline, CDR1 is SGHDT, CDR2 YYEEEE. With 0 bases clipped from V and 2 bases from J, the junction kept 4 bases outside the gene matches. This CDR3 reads CASSLETGGTYEQYF. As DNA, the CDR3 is TGTGCCAGCAGCTTGGAAACAGGGGGAACCTACGAGCAGTACTTC.

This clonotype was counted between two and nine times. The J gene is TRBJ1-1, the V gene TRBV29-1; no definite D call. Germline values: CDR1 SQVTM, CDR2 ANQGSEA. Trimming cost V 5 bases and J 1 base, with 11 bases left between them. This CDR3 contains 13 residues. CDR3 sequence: CSVRFGWNTEAFF. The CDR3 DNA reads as TGCAGCGTTCGGTTCGGCTGGAACACTGAAGCTTTCTTT.

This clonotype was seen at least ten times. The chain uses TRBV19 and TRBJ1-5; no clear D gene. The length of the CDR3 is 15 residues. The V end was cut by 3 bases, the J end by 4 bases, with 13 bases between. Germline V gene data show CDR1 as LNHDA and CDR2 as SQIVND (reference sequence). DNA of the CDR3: TGTGCCAGTAGTATCAGGCAGAAAGGGAATCAGCCCCAGCATTTT. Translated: CASSIRQKGNQPQHF.

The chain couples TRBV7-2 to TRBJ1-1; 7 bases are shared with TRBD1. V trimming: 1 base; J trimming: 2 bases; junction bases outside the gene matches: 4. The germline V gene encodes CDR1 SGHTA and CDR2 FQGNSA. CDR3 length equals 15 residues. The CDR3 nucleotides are TGTGCCAGCAGCTTAGGACAGGGCCATAACACTGAAGCTTTCTTT. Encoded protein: CASSLGQGHNTEAFF.

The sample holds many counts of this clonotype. Here the CDR3 reads CASSLLAVITGELFF. The CDR3 bases are TGTGCCAGCAGTTTACTAGCCGTGATCACCGGGGAGCTGTTTTTT. The chain links TRBV12-3 or TRBV12-4 to TRBJ2-2; D may be TRBD2 (5 bases). V was pared by 2 bases and J by 4 bases, with 11 bases between. This CDR3 has 15 residues.

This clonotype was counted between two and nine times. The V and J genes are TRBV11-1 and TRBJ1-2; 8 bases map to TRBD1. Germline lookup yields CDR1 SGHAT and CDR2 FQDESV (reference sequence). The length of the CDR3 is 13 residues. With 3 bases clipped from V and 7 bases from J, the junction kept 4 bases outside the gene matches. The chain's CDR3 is CASSFPQGAGYTF. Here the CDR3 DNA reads TGTGCCAGCAGCTTCCCTCAGGGGGCTGGCTACACCTTC.

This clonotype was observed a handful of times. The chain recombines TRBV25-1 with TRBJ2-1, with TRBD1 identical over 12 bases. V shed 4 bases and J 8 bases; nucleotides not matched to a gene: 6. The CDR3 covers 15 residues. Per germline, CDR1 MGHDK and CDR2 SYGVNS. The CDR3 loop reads CASSVAGTGGHEQFF. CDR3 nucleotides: TGTGCCAGCAGTGTGGCCGGGACAGGGGGCCATGAGCAGTTCTTC.

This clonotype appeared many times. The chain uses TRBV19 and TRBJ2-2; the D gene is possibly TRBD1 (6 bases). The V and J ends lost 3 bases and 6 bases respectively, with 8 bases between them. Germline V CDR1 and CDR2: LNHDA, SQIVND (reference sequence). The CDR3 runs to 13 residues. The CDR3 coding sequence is TGTGCCAGTAGTATTCAGGGGTCCGGGGAGCTGTTTTTT. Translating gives CASSIQGSGELFF. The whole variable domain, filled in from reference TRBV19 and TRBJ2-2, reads DGGITQSPKYLFRKEGQNVTLSCEQNLNHDAMYWYRQDPGQGLRLIYYSQIVNDFQKGDIAEGYSVSREKKESFPLTVTSAQKNPTAFYLCASSIQGSGELFFGEGSRLTVL.

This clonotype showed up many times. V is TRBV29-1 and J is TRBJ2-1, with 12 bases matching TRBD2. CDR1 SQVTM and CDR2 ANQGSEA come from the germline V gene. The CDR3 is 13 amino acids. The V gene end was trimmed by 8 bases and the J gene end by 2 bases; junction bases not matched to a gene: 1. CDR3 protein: CSRTSGAYNEQFF. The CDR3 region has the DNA TGCAGCCGGACTAGCGGGGCCTACAATGAGCAGTTCTTC.

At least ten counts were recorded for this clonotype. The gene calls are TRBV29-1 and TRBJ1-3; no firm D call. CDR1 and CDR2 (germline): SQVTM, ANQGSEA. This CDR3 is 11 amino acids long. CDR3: CREGPGNTIYF. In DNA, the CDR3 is TGCAGGGAGGGTCCTGGAAACACCATATATTTT.

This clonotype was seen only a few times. This CDR3 is CASSFRGIASYEQYF. CDR3 nucleotides: TGTGCCAGCAGTTTTAGGGGGATAGCCTCCTACGAGCAGTACTTC. The genes are TRBV11-3 and TRBJ2-7; a possible D gene is TRBD1 (6 bases). Trimming took off 6 bases at V and 0 bases at J, with 15 bases between the two ends. The CDR3 covers 15 residues. In germline, CDR1 is SGHNT, CDR2 YENEEA.

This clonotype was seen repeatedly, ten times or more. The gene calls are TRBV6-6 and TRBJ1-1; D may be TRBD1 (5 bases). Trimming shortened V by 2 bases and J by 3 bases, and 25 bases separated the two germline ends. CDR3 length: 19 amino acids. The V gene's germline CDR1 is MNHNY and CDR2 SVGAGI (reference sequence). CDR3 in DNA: TGTGCCAGCAGTTACGAGGAAGGACTACCGGTTTTCAGGGACACTGAAGCTTTCTTT. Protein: CASSYEEGLPVFRDTEAFF.